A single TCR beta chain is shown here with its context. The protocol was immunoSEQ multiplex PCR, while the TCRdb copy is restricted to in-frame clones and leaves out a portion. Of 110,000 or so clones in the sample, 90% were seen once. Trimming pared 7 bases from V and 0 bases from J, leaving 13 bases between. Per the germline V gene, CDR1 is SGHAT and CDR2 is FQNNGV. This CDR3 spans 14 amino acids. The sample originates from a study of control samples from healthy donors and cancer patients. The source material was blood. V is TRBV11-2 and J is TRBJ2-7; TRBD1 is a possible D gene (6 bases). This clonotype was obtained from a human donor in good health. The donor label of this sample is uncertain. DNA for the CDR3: TGTGCCAGCACCTCAGGACAGACCTCCTACGAGCAGTACTTC. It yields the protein CASTSGQTSYEQYF. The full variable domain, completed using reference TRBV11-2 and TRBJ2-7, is EAGVAQSPRYKIIEKRQSVAFWCNPISGHATLYWYQQILGQGPKLLIQFQNNGVVDDSQLPKDRFSAERLKGVDSTLKIQPAKLEDSAVYLCASTSGQTSYEQYFGPGTRLTVT.